This TCR beta chain was observed in a study of T cell responses to AZD1222 COVID-19 vaccine. The overall study: Pooled samples include second doses given at about 4 or 12 weeks. Whole-study results and caveats: Regions left unmutated in variants are reportedly the target of nearly half of spike-specific TCRs.

V lost 0 bases to trimming and J lost 1 base, with 7 bases between them. The CDR3 extends over 15 amino acids. Germline V gene data show CDR1 as SNHLY and CDR2 as FYNNEI. Clones were read by immunoSEQ multiplex PCR, and TCRdb kept only the in-frame ones, dropping some. This sample has about 150,000 clones, with approximately 90% found just once. Comments on this clone: Its antigen is unknown.

Sequenced material: peripheral blood, taken on day 0 of AZD1222 vaccination. This TCR came from an adult in good health. The genes are TRBV2 and TRBJ1-3; D unresolved. The CDR3 bases are TGTGCCAGCAGTGAAGCGAGGATTTCTGGAAACACCATATATTTT. Translation gives CASSEARISGNTIYF. Full variable domain (missing parts from reference TRBV2 and TRBJ1-3): EPEVTQTPSHQVTQMGQEVILRCVPISNHLYFYWYRQILGQKVEFLVSFYNNEISEKSEIFDDQFSVERPDGSNFTLKIRSTKLEDSAMYFCASSEARISGNTIYFGEGSWLTVV.